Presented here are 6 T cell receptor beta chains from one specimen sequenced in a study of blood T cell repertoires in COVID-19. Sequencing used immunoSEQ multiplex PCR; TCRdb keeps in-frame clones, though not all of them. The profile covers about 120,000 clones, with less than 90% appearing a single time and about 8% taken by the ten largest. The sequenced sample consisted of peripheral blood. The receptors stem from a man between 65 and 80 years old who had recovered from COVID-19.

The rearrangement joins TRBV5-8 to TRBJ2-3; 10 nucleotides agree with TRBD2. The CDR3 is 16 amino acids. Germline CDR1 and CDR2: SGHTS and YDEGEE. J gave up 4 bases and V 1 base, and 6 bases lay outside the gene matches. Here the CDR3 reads CASSLWSSGGSDTQYF. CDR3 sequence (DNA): TGTGCCAGCAGCTTGTGGTCTAGCGGGGGTTCAGATACGCAGTATTTT.

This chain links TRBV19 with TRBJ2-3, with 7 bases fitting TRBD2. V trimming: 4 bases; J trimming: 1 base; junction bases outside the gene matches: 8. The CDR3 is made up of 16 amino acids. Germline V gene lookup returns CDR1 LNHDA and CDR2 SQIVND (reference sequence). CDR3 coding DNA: TGTGCCAGTAGTACTTGGACTAGTAGGGGCACAGATACGCAGTATTTT. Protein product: CASSTWTSRGTDTQYF. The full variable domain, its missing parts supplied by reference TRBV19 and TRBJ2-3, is DGGITQSPKYLFRKEGQNVTLSCEQNLNHDAMYWYRQDPGQGLRLIYYSQIVNDFQKGDIAEGYSVSREKKESFPLTVTSAQKNPTAFYLCASSTWTSRGTDTQYFGPGTRLTVL.

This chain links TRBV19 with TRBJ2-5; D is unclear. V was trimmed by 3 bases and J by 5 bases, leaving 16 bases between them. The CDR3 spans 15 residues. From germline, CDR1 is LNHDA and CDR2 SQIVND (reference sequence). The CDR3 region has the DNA TGTGCCAGTAGTATCGAAGAAAGGAGTCGGGAGACCCAGTACTTC. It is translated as CASSIEERSRETQYF.

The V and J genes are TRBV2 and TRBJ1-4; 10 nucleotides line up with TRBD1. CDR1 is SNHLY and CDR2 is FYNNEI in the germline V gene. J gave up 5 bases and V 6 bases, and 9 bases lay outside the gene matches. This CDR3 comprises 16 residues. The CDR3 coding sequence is TGTGCCAGCAGGGGGGACAGGGGCCGTCCAAATGAAAAACTGTTTTTT. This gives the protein CASRGDRGRPNEKLFF.

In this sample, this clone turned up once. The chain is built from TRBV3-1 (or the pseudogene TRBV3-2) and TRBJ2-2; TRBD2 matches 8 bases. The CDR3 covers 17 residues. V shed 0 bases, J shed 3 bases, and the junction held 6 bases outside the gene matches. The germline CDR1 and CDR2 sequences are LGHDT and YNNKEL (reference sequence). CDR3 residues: CASSQDLGGGHTGELFF. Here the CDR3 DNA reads TGTGCCAGCAGCCAAGATCTAGGCGGGGGGCACACCGGGGAGCTGTTTTTT.

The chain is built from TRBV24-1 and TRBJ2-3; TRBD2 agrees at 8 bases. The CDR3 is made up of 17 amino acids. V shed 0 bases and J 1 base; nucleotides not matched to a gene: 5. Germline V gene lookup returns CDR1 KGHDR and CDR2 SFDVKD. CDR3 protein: CATSDLFGAGGTDTQYF. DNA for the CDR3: TGTGCCACCAGTGATTTGTTTGGAGCGGGAGGCACAGATACGCAGTATTTT.